Listed below are T cell receptor beta chains from one sample, sequenced in a study of blood T cell repertoires in COVID-19. Only in-frame clones appear in the TCRdb table, and some are missing; sequencing was by immunoSEQ multiplex PCR. The sample lists some 250,000 clones, roughly 80% seen once, with 7.9% in the top ten. The specimen sequenced was peripheral blood. These receptors were taken from a woman of 80 years or more with acute or convalescent COVID-19. CDR3s include the opening cysteine and the closing phenylalanine or tryptophan. A D gene is named only where the DNA matches it firmly. Size values are once, few and many counts, or a class for expanded clones, and some rows have none.

J: TRBJ1-5; D: .; length: 15; V: TRBV7-3; size: once; DNA: TGTGCCAGCAGCTTAGTCCGGGGTTTAGCTCAGCCCCAGCATTTT; CDR3: CASSLVRGLAQPQHF
J: TRBJ1-3; D: TRBD1; length: 20; V: TRBV6-1; size: .; DNA: TGTGCCAGCAGTGAACCCCGGGACAGGGGGCCCAGAAGCTCTGGAAACACCATATATTTT; CDR3: CASSEPRDRGPRSSGNTIYF
J: TRBJ2-7; D: .; length: 14; V: TRBV10-2; size: .; DNA: TGCGCCAGCAGGGGGGGGCCAAGCTCCTACGAGCAGTACTTC; CDR3: CASRGGPSSYEQYF
J: TRBJ1-4; D: TRBD1; length: 14; V: TRBV9; size: .; DNA: TGTGCCAGCAGCAGGGACAGGGGGAATGAAAAACTGTTTTTT; CDR3: CASSRDRGNEKLFF
J: TRBJ2-3; D: TRBD2; length: 15; V: TRBV7-2; size: once; DNA: TGTGCCAGCAGCTCCGGACTAGCACTCACAGATACGCAGTATTTT; CDR3: CASSSGLALTDTQYF
J: TRBJ2-3; D: .; length: 16; V: TRBV15; size: .; DNA: TGTGCCACCAGCCGCGGACAGCCTTCTAGCACAGATACGCAGTATTTT; CDR3: CATSRGQPSSTDTQYF
J: TRBJ1-6; D: TRBD1; length: 16; V: TRBV9; size: few; DNA: TGTGCCAGCAGCGCATCCGGGACAGGGTATAACTCACCCCTCCACTTT; CDR3: CASSASGTGYNSPLHF
J: TRBJ1-3; D: .; length: 14; V: TRBV7-9; size: .; DNA: TGTGCCAGCAGCTTTCGGGACTTTGGAAACACCATATATTTT; CDR3: CASSFRDFGNTIYF
J: TRBJ2-1; D: TRBD2; length: 17; V: TRBV9; size: .; DNA: TGTGCCAGCAGCGGGAAACTAGCGCGAGGCTCCTACAATGAGCAGTTCTTC; CDR3: CASSGKLARGSYNEQFF
J: TRBJ1-5; D: .; length: 16; V: TRBV6-1; size: .; DNA: TGTGCCAGCAGTGTGGGCTCTGTCACACTTAATCAGCCCCAGCATTTT; CDR3: CASSVGSVTLNQPQHF
J: TRBJ2-5; D: TRBD1; length: 15; V: TRBV6-5; size: .; DNA: TGTGCCAGCGGGGTGGACAGGGGGTTTTTTGAGACCCAGTACTTC; CDR3: CASGVDRGFFETQYF
J: TRBJ1-6; D: TRBD1; length: 13; V: TRBV19; size: .; DNA: TGTGCCACCGGACAGGGGGCATATTCACCCCTCCACTTT; CDR3: CATGQGAYSPLHF
J: TRBJ1-1; D: .; length: 15; V: TRBV5-4; size: .; DNA: TGTGCCAGCAGCTCGGGAGGGTATATGAACACTGAAGCTTTCTTT; CDR3: CASSSGGYMNTEAFF
J: TRBJ2-1; D: TRBD1; length: 15; V: TRBV19; size: .; DNA: TGTGCCAGTAGAAGGGACAGGGAATCCTACAATGAGCAGTTCTTC; CDR3: CASRRDRESYNEQFF
J: TRBJ2-7; D: .; length: 14; V: TRBV20-1; size: .; DNA: TGCAGTGCTAGTCTTCGGGACTGGGCCTACGAGCAGTACTTC; CDR3: CSASLRDWAYEQYF
J: TRBJ2-7; D: TRBD1; length: 15; V: TRBV6-5; size: .; DNA: TGTGCCAGCAGTAGTCCCGGGACAGGTAACTACGAGCAGTACTTC; CDR3: CASSSPGTGNYEQYF
J: TRBJ2-5; D: .; length: 18; V: TRBV30; size: .; DNA: TGTGCCTGGAGCCTAGGGGGAGGGACCACGTTAGGTCGGGAGACCCAGTACTTC; CDR3: CAWSLGGGTTLGRETQYF
J: TRBJ1-2; D: TRBD1; length: 14; V: TRBV6-5; size: .; DNA: TGTGCCAGCAGTAGGGGACAGAGCCCCTATGGCTACACCTTC; CDR3: CASSRGQSPYGYTF
J: TRBJ1-1; D: TRBD1; length: 13; V: TRBV3-1/TRBV3-2; size: .; DNA: TGTGCCAGCAGACAGGGGATGAACACTGAAGCTTTCTTT; CDR3: CASRQGMNTEAFF
J: TRBJ2-3; D: TRBD2; length: 18; V: TRBV10-3; size: .; DNA: TGTGCCATCAGTGACCCCCGAACGACTAGCGTCGGATCAGATACGCAGTATTTT; CDR3: CAISDPRTTSVGSDTQYF
J: TRBJ1-4; D: TRBD1; length: 15; V: TRBV5-4; size: few; DNA: TGTGCCAGCAGCACAGGGACAGCGGGAGGCGAAAAACTGTTTTTT; CDR3: CASSTGTAGGEKLFF
J: TRBJ2-7; D: .; length: 15; V: TRBV7-8; size: .; DNA: TGTGCCAGCAGCTTAGCACAGGGTCCGTCCTACGAGCAGTACTTC; CDR3: CASSLAQGPSYEQYF
J: TRBJ1-4; D: .; length: 14; V: TRBV4-2; size: .; DNA: TGTGCCAGCAGCCAAGAGCCAGGGCGCGAAAAACTGTTTTTT; CDR3: CASSQEPGREKLFF
J: TRBJ1-2; D: TRBD1; length: 13; V: TRBV7-2; size: .; DNA: TGTGCCAGCATCCCAACAGGGGGAGTCGGCTACACCTTC; CDR3: CASIPTGGVGYTF
J: TRBJ1-6; D: TRBD1; length: 15; V: TRBV6-6; size: once; DNA: TGTGCCAGCAGGGGGACAGGGGGCGGTTATTCACCCCTCCACTTT; CDR3: CASRGTGGGYSPLHF
J: TRBJ1-6; D: TRBD1; length: 15; V: TRBV3-1/TRBV3-2; size: .; DNA: TGTGCCAGCAGGCAATTCGACAGGGGTAATTCACCCCTCCACTTT; CDR3: CASRQFDRGNSPLHF
J: TRBJ2-7; D: TRBD2; length: 15; V: TRBV28; size: .; DNA: TGTGCCAGCAGTCCAATAGCGGGAGGCACCTACGAGCAGTACTTC; CDR3: CASSPIAGGTYEQYF
J: TRBJ2-7; D: TRBD2; length: 17; V: TRBV11-2; size: .; DNA: TGTGCCAGCAGCCCTCGCGGGGAGGGTGGTTATTCCTACGAGCAGTACTTC; CDR3: CASSPRGEGGYSYEQYF
J: TRBJ1-1; D: TRBD1; length: 14; V: TRBV10-1; size: .; DNA: TGCGCCGGCGATAAGGGACAGCCGAACACTGAAGCTTTCTTT; CDR3: CAGDKGQPNTEAFF
J: TRBJ1-2; D: .; length: 14; V: TRBV3-1/TRBV3-2; size: .; DNA: TGTGCCAGCAGCCAAGCAAGCACAGACTATGGCTACACCTTC; CDR3: CASSQASTDYGYTF
J: TRBJ1-1; D: .; length: 16; V: TRBV7-9; size: .; DNA: TGTGCCAGCAGCTTAGGCCCAACAGGGTCGAACACTGAAGCTTTCTTT; CDR3: CASSLGPTGSNTEAFF
J: TRBJ1-4; D: .; length: 14; V: TRBV5-1; size: .; DNA: TGCGCCAGCAGCTTCGGGTATACTAATGAAAAACTGTTTTTT; CDR3: CASSFGYTNEKLFF
J: TRBJ1-1; D: .; length: 13; V: TRBV19; size: .; DNA: TGTGCAGCCTCCAGGGGTGCGAACACTGAAGCTTTCTTT; CDR3: CAASRGANTEAFF
J: TRBJ2-6; D: .; length: 16; V: TRBV6-4; size: .; DNA: TGTGCCAGCAGTGACACTAGGTTGTCTGGGGCCAACGTCCTGACTTTC; CDR3: CASSDTRLSGANVLTF
J: TRBJ1-5; D: TRBD1; length: 16; V: TRBV3-1/TRBV3-2; size: .; DNA: TGTGCCAGCAGCCAGGCCGGGACAGGGTATAATCAGCCCCAGCATTTT; CDR3: CASSQAGTGYNQPQHF
J: TRBJ1-1; D: TRBD1; length: 12; V: TRBV29-1; size: once; DNA: TGCAGCGTTAGTCTCCGGGACAGGGAAGCTTTCTTT; CDR3: CSVSLRDREAFF
J: TRBJ2-2; D: .; length: 16; V: TRBV9; size: .; DNA: TGTGCCAGCAGCCCAGGTGCCAGCCCGAACACCGGGGAGCTGTTTTTT; CDR3: CASSPGASPNTGELFF
J: TRBJ2-7; D: .; length: 15; V: TRBV27; size: .; DNA: TGTGCCAGCTCCGTCCGATCCAACCCCTTACGGGAGCAGTACTTC; CDR3: CASSVRSNPLREQYF
J: TRBJ1-3; D: .; length: 14; V: TRBV19; size: .; DNA: TGTGCCAGTAGTATCTTCAGCTCTGGAAACACCATATATTTT; CDR3: CASSIFSSGNTIYF
J: TRBJ1-3; D: .; length: 14; V: TRBV30; size: .; DNA: TGTGCCTGGAGTGGCTTGAGGTCTGGAAACACCATATATTTT; CDR3: CAWSGLRSGNTIYF
J: TRBJ2-5; D: .; length: 14; V: TRBV5-4; size: few; DNA: TGTGCCAGCAGCTTGGTGGGGGCACAAGAGACCCAGTACTTC; CDR3: CASSLVGAQETQYF